This TCR beta chain is drawn from a study of blood T cell repertoires in COVID-19. Study-wide context: Material from acute and convalescent COVID-19 was sourced from the United States, Italy and Spain.

The assay was immunoSEQ multiplex PCR, and TCRdb's table has in-frame clones only and misses some. The profile shows about 200,000 clones, roughly 85% of them singletons. The CDR3 loop spans 14 amino acids. Germline-derived CDR1 and CDR2 are SGHAT and FQNNGV. V gave up 3 bases and J gave up 3 bases; unmatched junction bases: 3. V gene TRBV11-2 combines with J gene TRBJ1-2; TRBD1 aligns across 8 bases. Input material: PBMCs or T cells enriched from blood (not recorded which). This clonotype originated in a woman between 35 and 50 years old with acute COVID-19. The CDR3 region has the DNA TGTGCCAGCAGCTTTACAGGGGGTGACTATGGCTACACCTTC. Its translation: CASSFTGGDYGYTF. Based on the CDR3 plus reference TRBV11-2 and TRBJ1-2, the full variable domain is EAGVAQSPRYKIIEKRQSVAFWCNPISGHATLYWYQQILGQGPKLLIQFQNNGVVDDSQLPKDRFSAERLKGVDSTLKIQPAKLEDSAVYLCASSFTGGDYGYTFGSGTRLTVV.